A selection of T cell receptor beta chains follows, all from one sample in a study of shared clonotypes between healthy human individuals. Method: immunoSEQ multiplex PCR; TCRdb's copy keeps in-frame clones and lacks some. Altogether around 700,000 clones are present, roughly 70% being singletons, with the ten largest covering under 2%. The sample taken for sequencing was memory CD4+ T cells sorted from blood. All receptors come from a woman in her thirties in good health. CDR3s include the opening cysteine and the closing phenylalanine or tryptophan. D genes are given only for firm matches. The size entry is marked missing in some rows and otherwise reads once, few, many or a size class.

V gene	clone size	D gene	J gene	CDR3 protein	CDR3 DNA
TRBV29-1	.	.	TRBJ2-7	CSVGNRRVYEQYF	TGCAGCGTTGGAAACCGGAGGGTCTACGAGCAGTACTTC
TRBV28	.	.	TRBJ1-5	CASRGIQGWQPQHF	TGTGCCAGCAGGGGGATCCAGGGCTGGCAGCCCCAGCATTTT
TRBV9	.	TRBD1	TRBJ1-4	CASSAGTAEKLFF	TGTGCCAGCAGCGCCGGGACAGCTGAAAAACTGTTTTTT
TRBV13	.	TRBD2	TRBJ2-3	CASSLKVGGSTDTQYF	TGTGCCAGCAGCCTGAAGGTCGGGGGGTCCACAGATACGCAGTATTTT
TRBV20-1	.	.	TRBJ2-7	CSAPRNYEQYF	TGCAGTGCTCCGCGCAACTACGAGCAGTACTTC
TRBV5-1	.	TRBD2	TRBJ2-3	CASSSVTSGSLDTQYF	TGCGCCAGCAGCTCGGTTACTAGCGGGAGTTTGGATACGCAGTATTTT
TRBV5-1	.	.	TRBJ1-1	CASSRDGLMNTEAFF	TGCGCCAGCAGTAGAGACGGATTAATGAACACTGAAGCTTTCTTT
TRBV7-8	.	.	TRBJ1-3	CASSLAGIGNTIYF	TGTGCCAGCAGCTTAGCAGGGATAGGAAACACCATATATTTT
TRBV7-8	.	TRBD1	TRBJ1-1	CASSRRTGHTEAFF	TGTGCCAGCAGCAGACGGACAGGTCACACTGAAGCTTTCTTT
TRBV5-1	few	.	TRBJ2-1	CASSGDILSYNEQFF	TGCGCCAGCAGCGGTGATATTCTCTCCTACAATGAGCAGTTCTTC
TRBV5-1	.	.	TRBJ2-7	CASSFARARLDEQYF	TGCGCCAGCAGCTTCGCACGGGCCCGCCTCGACGAGCAGTACTTC
TRBV5-8	once	.	TRBJ2-3	CASSLYHGPSTDTQYF	TGTGCCAGCAGCTTGTATCACGGACCGAGCACAGATACGCAGTATTTT
TRBV11-2	.	.	TRBJ2-2	CASSPQANTGELFF	TGTGCCAGCAGCCCTCAGGCGAACACCGGGGAGCTGTTTTTT
TRBV27	.	.	TRBJ1-5	CASSWAGVSNQPQHF	TGTGCCAGCTCCTGGGCTGGGGTAAGCAATCAGCCCCAGCATTTT
TRBV7-9	.	.	TRBJ2-3	CASSRDSNTDTQYF	TGTGCCAGCAGCCGAGACTCTAACACAGATACGCAGTATTTT
TRBV11-2	.	.	TRBJ2-2	CASSLDPFGELFF	TGTGCCAGCAGCTTAGACCCCTTCGGGGAGCTGTTTTTT
TRBV5-1	few	TRBD2	TRBJ2-7	CASRTLTSGSYEQYF	TGCGCCAGCAGGACCCTTACTAGCGGTTCATACGAGCAGTACTTC
TRBV7-9	many	.	TRBJ2-6	CASSLMGSGANVLTF	TGTGCCAGCAGCTTAATGGGGTCTGGGGCCAACGTCCTGACTTTC
TRBV11-2	.	.	TRBJ1-2	CASSLNYGAGTNYGYTF	TGTGCCAGCAGCTTAAATTACGGGGCAGGGACTAACTATGGCTACACCTTC
TRBV4-1	.	.	TRBJ1-2	CASSQEFQVNGYTF	TGCGCCAGCAGCCAAGAATTCCAGGTTAATGGCTACACCTTC
TRBV5-1	.	.	TRBJ1-4	CASSWSLAGNDEKLFF	TGCGCCAGCAGCTGGTCTCTGGCGGGTAATGATGAAAAACTGTTTTTT
TRBV2	.	TRBD1	TRBJ2-7	CASSADRLSSYEQYF	TGTGCCAGCAGTGCGGACAGGTTGAGCTCCTACGAGCAGTACTTC
TRBV21-1	.	.	TRBJ2-4	CASKKVGTKSVRNIQYF	TGTGCCAGCAAAAAAGTCGGGACAAAGTCGGTCAGAAACATTCAGTACTTC
TRBV21-1	once	.	TRBJ1-4	CASSRPRENEKLFF	TGTGCCAGCAGCAGGCCCAGGGAGAATGAAAAACTGTTTTTT
TRBV4-1	.	.	TRBJ2-3	CASSQAGADTQYF	TGCGCCAGCAGCCAAGCGGGGGCAGATACGCAGTATTTT
TRBV5-1	.	.	TRBJ2-3	CASSLGRPNTDTQYF	TGCGCCAGCAGCTTGGGACGGCCGAACACAGATACGCAGTATTTT
TRBV5-1	.	.	TRBJ1-5	CASSLTGMRNQPQHF	TGCGCCAGCAGCCTGACAGGTATGAGAAATCAGCCCCAGCATTTT
TRBV7-9	.	.	TRBJ1-2	CASSSTRAGSYGYTF	TGTGCCAGCAGCTCGACTAGGGCAGGGAGCTATGGCTACACCTTC
TRBV15	.	.	TRBJ2-7	CATSRGITSYEQYF	TGTGCCACCAGCAGAGGGATCACGTCCTACGAGCAGTACTTC
TRBV7-5	.	.	TRBJ2-3	CVRSLARRLEGWGTDTQYF	TGTGTCAGAAGCTTAGCACGGAGGTTGGAGGGTTGGGGCACAGATACGCAGTATTTT
TRBV28	few	.	TRBJ2-5	CASSLVLGEQYF	TGTGCCAGCAGTTTAGTCCTCGGGGAGCAGTACTTC
TRBV4-1	few	.	TRBJ1-3	CASSLWVGGNTIYF	TGCGCCAGTTCCCTATGGGTCGGGGGAAACACCATATATTTT
TRBV14	.	TRBD2	TRBJ2-3	CASSQGLAGPRSQYF	TGTGCCAGCAGCCAAGGGCTAGCGGGCCCCAGATCGCAGTATTTT
TRBV5-4	few	TRBD2	TRBJ2-3	CASSLGGTRRDTQYF	TGTGCCAGCAGCTTGGGAGGGACTAGAAGAGATACGCAGTATTTT
TRBV2	.	.	TRBJ2-7	CASSGKYEQYF	TGTGCCAGCAGTGGGAAATACGAGCAGTACTTC
TRBV10-1	once	TRBD1	TRBJ1-1	CASSEPGTVNTEAFF	TGCGCCAGCAGTGAGCCCGGGACAGTGAACACTGAAGCTTTCTTT
TRBV11-2	once	TRBD1	TRBJ1-5	CASSTTGGQPQHF	TGTGCCAGCAGTACTACAGGGGGGCAGCCCCAGCATTTT
TRBV18	.	.	TRBJ2-6	CASSPPNWGDSGANVLTF	TGTGCCAGCTCACCACCGAACTGGGGGGACTCTGGGGCCAACGTCCTGACTTTC
TRBV29-1	many	TRBD2	TRBJ2-7	CSVEGTSGPYEQYF	TGCAGCGTTGAAGGGACTAGCGGACCCTACGAGCAGTACTTC
TRBV15	.	TRBD2	TRBJ2-1	CATSGGTSGYNEQFF	TGTGCCACCAGCGGCGGGACTAGCGGATACAATGAGCAGTTCTTC
TRBV5-1	.	.	TRBJ2-3	CASRSGDPPDTQYF	TGCGCCAGCAGGTCCGGGGACCCCCCAGATACGCAGTATTTT
TRBV4-2	few	.	TRBJ2-4	CASSQGEIGIQYF	TGTGCCAGCAGCCAAGGGGAAATCGGCATTCAGTACTTC
TRBV30	.	.	TRBJ2-1	CAWSDFLRFDEQFF	TGTGCCTGGAGTGACTTTCTGAGGTTCGATGAGCAGTTCTTC
TRBV25-1	.	.	TRBJ2-7	CASAGAAWEQYF	TGTGCCAGCGCGGGGGCGGCTTGGGAGCAGTACTTC
TRBV28	.	.	TRBJ1-5	CASVNGQGDQPQHF	TGTGCCAGCGTGAATGGGCAGGGCGACCAGCCCCAGCATTTT
TRBV28	.	TRBD1	TRBJ2-5	CASRTGQGAREQYF	TGTGCCAGCAGGACCGGACAGGGGGCGCGAGAGCAGTACTTC
TRBV18	.	.	TRBJ1-1	CASSPDDILNTEAFF	TGTGCCAGCTCACCCGATGACATTCTGAACACTGAAGCTTTCTTT
TRBV11-3	.	.	TRBJ2-2	CASSFSGGNGELFF	TGTGCCAGCAGCTTTTCAGGGGGGAACGGGGAGCTGTTTTTT
TRBV7-9	.	.	TRBJ2-3	CASSLVQDAADTQYF	TGTGCCAGCAGCTTAGTTCAGGACGCGGCAGATACGCAGTATTTT
TRBV6-6	few	TRBD1	TRBJ1-4	CASRVTGTGNEKLFF	TGTGCCAGCAGGGTGACCGGGACAGGGAATGAAAAACTGTTTTTT
TRBV7-2	.	.	TRBJ2-3	CASSLMGVSQYF	TGTGCCAGCAGCTTAATGGGAGTATCGCAGTATTTT